A selection of T cell receptor beta chains follows, all from one sample in a study of blood T cells in healthy people across ages. MiXCR, applied by TCRdb to the 5' RACE reads, yields one record per CDR3 protein. The profile covers hundreds of thousands of distinct CDR3 sequences, with around 46% appearing a single time and around an eighth taken by the ten largest. The sequenced material came from blood. These TCRs come from a man aged 30-40 years in good health. CDR3s leave out the opening cysteine and the closing phenylalanine or tryptophan. Each record gives: D gene, V gene, clone size, CDR3 protein. A D gene is named only where the DNA matches it firmly. Clone size is stated in some rows and not others, as once, few, many or a class when expanded.

>TRBD2|TRBV6-2/TRBV6-3|once
ASSDSQRGSEQF
>NA|TRBV20-1|few
SASQGIGYGYT
>NA|TRBV5-1|NA
SSSLRVDMQY
>NA|TRBV18|NA
ASSPYDSYEQY
>TRBD1|TRBV7-9|NA
ASSPTGTVGEKLF
>NA|TRBV25-1|NA
ASSATGRNYGYT
>NA|TRBV5-1|few
ASSLGGGLGYEQY
>NA|TRBV7-9|few
ASSTFGSEKLF
>TRBD1|TRBV20-1|NA
SAPGQGADLAKNIQY
>TRBD1|TRBV4-2|NA
ASSQMGRGHEQY